This entry lists 31 T cell receptor beta chains sequenced from one sample in a study of T cell responses to AZD1222 COVID-19 vaccine. Method: immunoSEQ multiplex PCR; TCRdb's copy keeps in-frame clones and lacks some. The table has 75,000 to 95,000 clones, around 84% seen once; the top ten hold roughly 4.3%. The source material was peripheral blood, sampled 28 days after the second AZD1222 dose. The receptors shown here come from an adult who received the AZD1222 COVID-19 vaccine.

The chain links TRBV9 to TRBJ2-1, with a tentative D call TRBD2 (5 bases). Per germline, CDR1 SGDLS and CDR2 YYNGEE. The V gene lost 0 bases and the J gene lost 10 bases, with 20 bases spanning the gap. This CDR3 has 16 residues. CDR3 sequence reads: CASSVGRGSRGQEQFF. Here the CDR3 DNA reads TGTGCCAGCAGCGTAGGAAGAGGGTCTAGAGGTCAGGAGCAGTTCTTC.

The V call is TRBV15, the J call TRBJ2-1; TRBD2 agrees at 13 bases. This CDR3 has 18 residues. V dropped 1 base and J dropped 4; count of bases not matched to a gene: 7. CDR1 LNHNV and CDR2 YYDKDF come from the germline V gene (reference sequence). CDR3 nucleotides: TGTGCCACCAGCAGAGTTGGGACTAGCGGGGTTCGGTACAATGAGCAGTTCTTC. Translation: CATSRVGTSGVRYNEQFF.

This chain links TRBV7-9 with TRBJ1-5; D is undetermined. The CDR3 is made up of 13 amino acids. With 2 bases removed from V and 9 bases from J, the gap between germline ends came to 11 bases. CDR1 SEHNR and CDR2 FQNEAQ come from the germline V gene (reference sequence). CDR3 amino acids: CASSLRGQWPQHF. The DNA for the CDR3 is TGTGCCAGCAGCTTACGGGGTCAATGGCCCCAGCATTTT. Combining the CDR3 with reference TRBV7-9 and TRBJ1-5 gives the whole variable domain DTGVSQNPRHKITKRGQNVTFRCDPISEHNRLYWYRQTLGQGPEFLTYFQNEAQLEKSRLLSDRFSAERPKGSFSTLEIQRTEQGDSAMYLCASSLRGQWPQHFGDGTRLSIL.

The rearrangement links TRBV9 to TRBJ2-2; the match to TRBD1 covers 7 bases. The CDR3 has 15 residues. After removal of 5 bases from V and 4 bases from J, the junction contained 8 bases not matched to a gene. Per the germline V gene, CDR1 is SGDLS and CDR2 is YYNGEE. CDR3 sequence: CASRFGTAPTGELFF. CDR3 DNA sequence: TGTGCCAGCAGGTTCGGGACAGCTCCCACCGGGGAGCTGTTTTTT.

V gene TRBV29-1 combines with J gene TRBJ1-3, with a weak D call TRBD1 (6 bases). The CDR3 is 14 amino acids. Trimming pared 4 bases from V and 0 bases from J, leaving 10 bases between. Germline loops: CDR1 SQVTM, CDR2 ANQGSEA. In nucleotides, the CDR3 is TGCAGCGTTGCGGTACAGGGCTCTGGAAACACCATATATTTT. It encodes CSVAVQGSGNTIYF.

This sequence joins TRBV6-5 and TRBJ2-7; 9 bases fit TRBD2. This CDR3 has 14 amino acids. J gave up 0 bases and V 6 bases, and 3 bases lay outside the gene matches. Germline CDR1 reads MNHEY; CDR2 reads SVGAGI. The CDR3 reads CASSASGASYEQYF. As DNA, the CDR3 is TGTGCCAGCAGCGCTAGCGGGGCCTCCTACGAGCAGTACTTC.

V is TRBV28 and J is TRBJ1-2; D might be TRBD1 (6 bases). Germline values: CDR1 MDHEN, CDR2 SYDVKM. This CDR3 contains 15 residues. Trimming took 5 bases from V and 2 from J, leaving 15 bases between them. This chain's CDR3 is CASSPSSRGNYGYTF. DNA of the CDR3: TGTGCCAGCAGTCCCTCCTCCAGGGGCAACTATGGCTACACCTTC.

V usage is TRBV15 and J usage is TRBJ2-7; D gene uncertain. The CDR3 has 16 amino acids. Trimming removed 0 bases from V and 1 base from J, with 13 bases in between. Germline V CDR1 and CDR2: LNHNV, YYDKDF (reference sequence). As DNA, the CDR3 is TGTGCCACCAGCAGAGAGGTCGGCAGGAATTCCTACGAGCAGTACTTC. As protein: CATSREVGRNSYEQYF. The whole variable domain, filled in from reference TRBV15 and TRBJ2-7, reads DAMVIQNPRYQVTQFGKPVTLSCSQTLNHNVMYWYQQKSSQAPKLLFHYYDKDFNNEADTPDNFQSRRPNTSFCFLDIRSPGLGDTAMYLCATSREVGRNSYEQYFGPGTRLTVT.

V gene TRBV3-1 (or the pseudogene TRBV3-2) combines with J gene TRBJ2-7; TRBD1 agrees at 9 bases. The J segment lost 2 bases and the V segment lost 1 base, leaving 6 bases of the junction unmatched. This CDR3 contains 16 residues. Germline V gene sequence: CDR1 LGHDT, CDR2 YNNKEL (reference sequence). For the CDR3, the DNA is TGTGCCAGCAGCCAAGGGCCGGGACAGGGTGCCTACGAGCAGTACTTC. As protein: CASSQGPGQGAYEQYF.

The rearrangement uses TRBV14 and TRBJ2-1; D possibly uses TRBD1 or TRBD2 (5 bases each). Trimming cost V 1 base and J 9 bases, with 13 bases left between them. The CDR3 spans 14 residues. CDR1 is SGHDN and CDR2 is FVKESK in the germline V gene. CDR3 bases: TGTGCCAGCAGCCAAGTAGGGCCAGGGAGTGAGCAGTTCTTC. Amino acids: CASSQVGPGSEQFF.

CDR3 in DNA: TGTGCCAGCAGTGAGGGGGGTTGGAGGGGCTACACCTTC. Translating it yields CASSEGGWRGYTF. J is TRBJ1-2 and V is TRBV2; D perhaps matches TRBD1 (5 bases). V lost 3 bases, J lost 8 bases, and 13 bases lay in between. The CDR3 contains 13 residues. The germline V gene encodes CDR1 SNHLY and CDR2 FYNNEI. Combining the CDR3 with reference TRBV2 and TRBJ1-2 gives the whole variable domain EPEVTQTPSHQVTQMGQEVILRCVPISNHLYFYWYRQILGQKVEFLVSFYNNEISEKSEIFDDQFSVERPDGSNFTLKIRSTKLEDSAMYFCASSEGGWRGYTFGSGTRLTVV.

The genes are TRBV14 and TRBJ1-2; D uncertain. Trimming took 4 bases from V and 8 from J, leaving 11 bases between them. Germline V gene data show CDR1 as SGHDN and CDR2 as FVKESK. The CDR3 length is 12 residues. In DNA, the CDR3 is TGTGCCAGCAGCCGCTCCGGGAGGGGCTACACCTTC. Translated: CASSRSGRGYTF.

The gene calls are TRBV6-5 and TRBJ2-3, with TRBD1 matching over 11 bases. After removal of 11 bases from V and 3 bases from J, the junction contained 10 bases not matched to a gene. The CDR3 has 15 residues. The germline gives CDR1 MNHEY, CDR2 SVGAGI. As DNA, the CDR3 is TGTGCCGGCCAGCTGGACAGGGGGCAAACAGATACGCAGTATTTT. It codes for CAGQLDRGQTDTQYF.

This chain connects TRBV5-1 to TRBJ2-5; 11 positions agree with TRBD2. With 1 base clipped from V and 5 bases from J, the junction kept 7 bases outside the gene matches. The germline V gene has CDR1 SGHRS and CDR2 YFSETQ. The CDR3 consists of 16 residues. CDR3 protein: CASSLNSGGAYETQYF. The DNA of the CDR3 is TGCGCCAGCAGCTTGAATAGCGGGGGGGCTTATGAGACCCAGTACTTC.

This clone was seen a single time. J is TRBJ1-1 and V is TRBV28; no clear D gene. This CDR3 contains 14 residues. Germline V gene data show CDR1 as MDHEN and CDR2 as SYDVKM. Trimming left V 7 bases short and J 0 bases short, with 12 bases between. CDR3: CASTPSLVNTEAFF. The DNA for the CDR3 is TGTGCCAGCACCCCGTCGCTAGTGAACACTGAAGCTTTCTTT.

The chain is built from TRBV18 and TRBJ1-1; 8 bases match TRBD1. CDR1 is KGHSH and CDR2 is LQKENI in the germline V gene. This CDR3 is built from 15 residues. J lost 0 bases, V lost 5 bases, and 5 bases had no gene match. CDR3 nucleotide sequence: TGTGCCAGCTCAGTCGGGACAGGCATGAACACTGAAGCTTTCTTT. This translates into CASSVGTGMNTEAFF.

The V and J genes are TRBV3-1 (or the pseudogene TRBV3-2) and TRBJ2-2, with TRBD2 matching 10 bases. The trim removed 0 bases at V and 4 bases at J, leaving 8 bases unmatched. Germline assignment: CDR1 LGHDT and CDR2 YNNKEL (reference sequence). The CDR3 covers 18 residues. In nucleotides, the CDR3 is TGTGCCAGCAGCCAAGATGGCAGCGGGAGGGCATGCACCGGGGAGCTGTTTTTT. This translates into CASSQDGSGRACTGELFF.

On this clone: A clone one base away is much larger, so this may be a read error. The chain recombines TRBV7-3 with TRBJ2-2; TRBD2 is a possible D gene (6 bases). The V end was cut by 1 base, the J end by 5 bases, with 11 bases between. Per the germline V gene, CDR1 is SGHTA and CDR2 is FQGTGA. This CDR3 is built from 15 residues. The CDR3 is CASSLMEAGTGELFF. For the CDR3, the DNA is TGTGCCAGCAGCTTAATGGAGGCGGGGACCGGGGAGCTGTTTTTT.

This clone showed up just a few times. V gene TRBV10-3 combines with J gene TRBJ1-1; TRBD1 matches 8 bases. The J segment lost 4 bases and the V segment lost 8 bases, leaving 9 bases of the junction unmatched. The CDR3 is 14 residues long. Germline V gene sequence: CDR1 ENHRY, CDR2 SYGVKD. The CDR3 is CAIGLTGEGTEAFF. The CDR3 DNA sequence: TGTGCCATCGGGTTGACAGGGGAGGGCACTGAAGCTTTCTTT.

V usage is TRBV19 and J usage is TRBJ1-4; unclear D gene. Looked up from germline, CDR1 is LNHDA and CDR2 is SQIVND (reference sequence). V lost 3 bases and J 12 bases, leaving 11 bases between the germline ends. The CDR3 has 12 amino acids. The chain's CDR3 is CASSILPSELFF. In DNA form, the CDR3 reads TGTGCCAGTAGTATCCTACCCTCGGAACTGTTTTTT.

The rearrangement uses TRBV7-9 and TRBJ2-1, with D possibly being TRBD2 (6 bases). The CDR3 consists of 16 residues. Trimming stripped 5 bases from V and 8 bases from J, with 22 bases between. Germline V gene sequence: CDR1 SEHNR, CDR2 FQNEAQ (reference sequence). CDR3 amino acids: CASSRRGGVPSDEQFF. CDR3 coding DNA: TGTGCCAGCAGCCGCCGGGGCGGGGTCCCTTCGGATGAGCAGTTCTTC.

This clone has a single count. The V call is TRBV28, the J call TRBJ1-2; D ambiguous. Germline V CDR1 and CDR2: MDHEN, SYDVKM. The CDR3 runs 14 residues. The V gene lost 1 base and the J gene lost 3 bases, with 9 bases spanning the gap. The CDR3 sequence: CASSLSGFDYGYTF. The CDR3 DNA is TGTGCCAGCAGTTTATCCGGGTTCGACTATGGCTACACCTTC.

This clone was observed a few times. This chain connects TRBV4-1 to TRBJ1-1, with TRBD1 as a possible D gene (5 bases). The CDR3 is 15 amino acids. Germline V gene sequence: CDR1 MGHRA, CDR2 YSYEKL. V was trimmed by 0 bases and J by 0 bases, leaving 8 bases between them. CDR3 in amino acids: CASSQDGTVNTEAFF. The CDR3 bases are TGCGCCAGCAGCCAAGACGGGACGGTGAACACTGAAGCTTTCTTT.

The J gene is TRBJ1-5, the V gene TRBV7-6; D call uncertain. Between the trimmed V and J ends, which lost 0 bases and 7 bases, there was a span of 7 bases. Germline values: CDR1 SGHVS, CDR2 FNYEAQ. The CDR3 has 13 amino acids. CDR3 loop: CASSLAFGQPQHF. CDR3 bases: TGTGCCAGCAGCTTAGCGTTCGGCCAGCCCCAGCATTTT.

In this sample, this clone turned up once. The chain carries TRBV2 and TRBJ2-2, with 7 bases that match TRBD1. CDR1 and CDR2 from the germline V gene are SNHLY and FYNNEI. The CDR3 has 16 residues. The J segment lost 4 bases and the V segment lost 6 bases, leaving 11 bases of the junction unmatched. In DNA, the CDR3 is TGTGCCAGCAGGGCTAGGGCTAACAGGGGCACCGGGGAGCTGTTTTTT. It encodes CASRARANRGTGELFF.

The genes are TRBV5-1 and TRBJ2-1; perhaps TRBD1 as D (5 bases). CDR3 length: 13 amino acids. With 0 bases removed from V and 6 bases from J, the gap between germline ends came to 7 bases. Germline CDR1 reads SGHRS; CDR2 reads YFSETQ. The CDR3 reads CASSLERGNEQFF. The CDR3 DNA is TGCGCCAGCAGCTTGGAAAGGGGCAATGAGCAGTTCTTC.

The chain carries TRBV19 and TRBJ2-3; D uncertain. Trimming shortened V by 1 base and J by 7 bases, and 6 bases separated the two germline ends. CDR3 length: 12 residues. Germline-derived CDR1 and CDR2 are LNHDA and SQIVND (reference sequence). CDR3 sequence reads: CASSIGSYTQYF. The CDR3 DNA reads as TGTGCCAGTAGTATAGGCTCATATACGCAGTATTTT.

The rearrangement uses TRBV9 and TRBJ1-4, with D maybe TRBD1 (5 bases). The CDR3 is made up of 14 amino acids. The V end lost 6 bases, the J end lost 3 bases, and 12 bases lay between the germline ends. The germline CDR1 and CDR2 sequences are SGDLS and YYNGEE. As DNA, the CDR3 is TGTGCCAGCACCCCTTGGGGCCCTAATGAAAAACTGTTTTTT. Amino acids: CASTPWGPNEKLFF. The entire variable domain, with the rest obtained from reference TRBV9 and TRBJ1-4, is as follows: DSGVTQTPKHLITATGQRVTLRCSPRSGDLSVYWYQQSLDQGLQFLIQYYNGEERAKGNILERFSAQQFPDLHSELNLSSLELGDSALYFCASTPWGPNEKLFFGSGTQLSVL.

The chain joins TRBV19 to TRBJ2-2; 7 bases are a match to TRBD1. Per germline, CDR1 LNHDA and CDR2 SQIVND (reference sequence). This CDR3 has 17 amino acids. V trimming: 6 bases; J trimming: 2 bases; junction bases outside the gene matches: 12. The CDR3 is CASRLNPGQTNTGELFF. The CDR3 DNA reads TGTGCCAGTAGGTTGAATCCGGGACAGACCAACACCGGGGAGCTGTTTTTT.

The gene calls are TRBV9 and TRBJ1-4, with D perhaps TRBD1 (5 bases). Germline V gene lookup returns CDR1 SGDLS and CDR2 YYNGEE. With 7 bases removed from V and 0 bases from J, the gap between germline ends came to 16 bases. This CDR3 is 16 amino acids long. CDR3 in amino acids: CASARDGGSTNEKLFF. CDR3 nucleotide sequence: TGTGCCAGCGCCCGCGACGGGGGGTCAACTAATGAAAAACTGTTTTTT.

CDR3 in amino acids: CASSDGVLSFSETQYF. CDR3 coding DNA: TGTGCCAGCAGCGACGGGGTTCTTTCTTTCTCTGAGACCCAGTACTTC. The gene calls are TRBV3-1 (or the pseudogene TRBV3-2) and TRBJ2-5, with a weak D call TRBD2 (5 bases). This CDR3 is built from 16 residues. V was clipped by 5 bases and J by 5 bases, with 21 bases between them. Germline CDR1 reads LGHDT; CDR2 reads YNNKEL (reference sequence).